This TCR beta chain was captured in a study of blood T cell repertoires in COVID-19 (dated by TCRdb to 2018 to 2020). About the investigation overall: The collaborator samples originated in the United States, Italy and Spain and spanned the acute and convalescent phases of COVID-19. A de-identified subject ID, COVID-19 status, age in years and sex were almost always included in the sample metadata. The repertoires were made available in a free public database intended to serve as a resource for research on the immune response to SARS-CoV-2. The prospective study material was composed of cDNA or gDNA derived from T cells, B-cell-depleted T cells, or PBMCs. Deeply sampled blood TCRbeta repertoires from subjects exposed to, actively infected with, or recovered from COVID-19 were included in the dataset. Where available, HLA class I and class II types were obtained from metadata supplied by the sample provider rather than from assay-based typing. Samples were obtained from the ongoing ImmuneRACE study (first 160 participants) and from approximately 1,200 subjects provided by 6 global collaborators.

The germline V gene yields ENHRY for CDR1 and SYGVKD for CDR2. Germline trimming: 2 bases from V, 4 bases from J; junction bases outside gene matches: 5. Including cysteine and phenylalanine, the CDR3 has 16 amino acids. Only the CDR3 DNA is retained, 48 bases long and in frame from the first base. What the study reported, not specific to this receptor: The quantity of clinical and demographic metadata differed by source and by participant and was supplied without curation.

In Seattle, one collaborating source enrolled patients while the infection was active and tracked those patients longitudinally over the course of disease. Each collaborating institution followed its own protocols to collect whole blood in K2EDTA tubes. Collaborator samples were shipped for TCRbeta analysis as frozen whole blood, isolated PBMCs, or DNA extracted from either sample type. About this clone itself: The clone's antigen remains unknown. Base-call qualities are not available, and no considerably larger clone is one nucleotide away.

TCRbeta CDR3 regions were amplified from genomic DNA using the immunoSEQ Assay, a bias-controlled multiplex PCR. In the original analysis: Nucleated cell counts per sample were estimated from amplification of reference gene primers within the assay. To quantify the absolute abundance of each unique TCRbeta CDR3 rearrangement, sequence reads were collapsed and filtered. For each sample, productive Simpson clonality was calculated as the square root of Simpson's diversity index over productive rearrangements. Held by TCRdb, this immuneACCESS table contains in-frame sequences only and omits some clones. Under half of the omission traces to an unresolved V gene where checked; the cause of the rest is unknown. V and J calls and clone size are copied from that table; D and trimming were computed from the DNA. For this sample there are 150,000 to 200,000 clones; under 95% appear just once. The top ten constitute roughly 5% of the sample.

In this chain, TRBV10-3 is recombined with TRBJ2-6; TRBD1 agrees with 7 junctional bases. The sample taken for sequencing was peripheral blood. This sequence was found in a man aged 18 to 29 with COVID-19, enrolled during active disease. The DNA sequence reads TGTGCCATCAGTGAGCACACAGGGGACGGGGCCAACGTCCTGACTTTC. Its translation is CAISEHTGDGANVLTF.